This is a list of T cell receptor beta chains from one sample in a study of blood T cell repertoires in COVID-19. Generated by immunoSEQ multiplex PCR, the TCRdb table keeps only in-frame clones and is missing some. The data hold some 210,000 clones, with about 81% observed a single time. Sequencing was performed on PBMCs or T cells enriched from blood (not recorded which). The receptors were sampled from a man aged 40-49 years who had recovered from COVID-19. CDR3s include the opening cysteine and the closing phenylalanine or tryptophan. The D gene is left open where the match is weak. Clone size is not always given. Where it is, it says once, few, many or a class for expanded clones.

J gene | clone size | D gene | V gene | CDR3 DNA | CDR3 protein
TRBJ2-2 | NA | NA | TRBV10-3 | TGTGCCATCAGTGACGGGGGACCCACCGGGGAGCTGTTTTTT | CAISDGGPTGELFF
TRBJ1-6 | NA | NA | TRBV11-2 | TGTGCCAGCAGCTTAGGACAGGCGATTAATTCACCCCTCCACTTT | CASSLGQAINSPLHF
TRBJ2-7 | NA | TRBD1 | TRBV7-9 | TGTGCCAGCAGCTCCGACAGGGGGCTATCGATAATCTACGAGCAGTACTTC | CASSSDRGLSIIYEQYF
TRBJ1-1 | NA | TRBD1 | TRBV5-5 | TGTGCCAGCAGCTTGGGGACAGGGGCCACTGAAGCTTTCTTT | CASSLGTGATEAFF
TRBJ1-1 | NA | NA | TRBV6-5 | TGTGCCAGCAGTCACGGGACAACTGAAGCTTTCTTT | CASSHGTTEAFF
TRBJ1-2 | many | TRBD1 | TRBV11-2 | TGTGCCAGCAGCTTAGATCCGGGAGGGGGCGCTTGGGGACATGGCTACACCTTC | CASSLDPGGGAWGHGYTF
TRBJ1-6 | NA | NA | TRBV14 | TGTGCCAGCAGGCCCGGGACACCGTTTCAGTATAATTCACCCCTCCACTTT | CASRPGTPFQYNSPLHF
TRBJ2-1 | few | NA | TRBV5-8 | TGTGCCAGCAGCTTGGCAGCGGCCCCGGGGGATGAGCAGTTCTTC | CASSLAAAPGDEQFF
TRBJ1-6 | once | NA | TRBV10-2 | TGCGCCAGCAGTCGGGATGATAATTCACCCCTCCACTTT | CASSRDDNSPLHF
TRBJ2-5 | NA | TRBD2 | TRBV7-6 | TGTGCCAGTGGGACTAGCGGGACGGAGACCCAGTACTTC | CASGTSGTETQYF
TRBJ1-1 | many | NA | TRBV5-4 | TGTGCCAGCAGGGAGACAGCGAACACTGAAGCTTTCTTT | CASRETANTEAFF
TRBJ2-7 | once | NA | TRBV29-1 | TGCAGCGTTCATACGGAGGGATCCTCCTACGAGCAGTACTTC | CSVHTEGSSYEQYF
TRBJ1-5 | NA | TRBD1 | TRBV24-1 | TGTGCCACCCCCCCCGACAGGGGCTATCAGCCCCAGCATTTT | CATPPDRGYQPQHF
TRBJ2-5 | NA | NA | TRBV5-4 | TGTGCCAGCAGCTTGGACTCCTGGGAGACCCAGTACTTC | CASSLDSWETQYF
TRBJ2-7 | NA | TRBD1 | TRBV19 | TGTGCCAGTAGTATGACAGGGCGATCCTACGAGCAGTACTTC | CASSMTGRSYEQYF
TRBJ1-1 | NA | NA | TRBV30 | TGTGCCTGGAAGGGGGTGGGTGACACTGAAGCTTTCTTT | CAWKGVGDTEAFF
TRBJ1-2 | NA | TRBD1 | TRBV19 | TGTGCCAGTAGTCCCCGGACAGGGCTCAACTATGGCTACACCTTC | CASSPRTGLNYGYTF
TRBJ2-5 | NA | TRBD2 | TRBV24-1 | TGTGCCACCAGTGATCCGACTAGCGGGTTAGAGACCCAGTACTTC | CATSDPTSGLETQYF
TRBJ1-6 | NA | TRBD1 | TRBV7-2 | TGTGCCAGCAGCCCAAGGGACAGTAGTAATTCACCCCTCCACTTT | CASSPRDSSNSPLHF
TRBJ1-1 | NA | TRBD1 | TRBV18 | TGTGCCAGCTCACTGAACAGGGGCCTTTCTGAAGCTTTCTTT | CASSLNRGLSEAFF
TRBJ1-1 | NA | NA | TRBV27 | TGTGCCAGCAGTTTAAGGGCCGGGGAGACTGAAGCTTTCTTT | CASSLRAGETEAFF
TRBJ2-3 | many | TRBD2 | TRBV19 | TGTGCCAGTAGTATGTCAGCGGGCGGGGGGGCAGATACGCAGTATTTT | CASSMSAGGGADTQYF
TRBJ1-6 | NA | TRBD1 | TRBV6-5 | TGTGCCAGCAGTTATTCACCGGGACAGAGACATTCACCCCTCCACTTT | CASSYSPGQRHSPLHF
TRBJ1-5 | NA | NA | TRBV19 | TGTGCCAGTAGACAACAAGATTATAGCAATCAGCCCCAGCATTTT | CASRQQDYSNQPQHF
TRBJ1-4 | NA | TRBD1 | TRBV11-2 | TGTGCCAGCCTGGGGACAGACACTGCAACTAATGAAAAACTGTTTTTT | CASLGTDTATNEKLFF
TRBJ2-5 | NA | NA | TRBV2 | TGTGCCAGCAATCGACAGAGGCAAGAGACCCAGTACTTC | CASNRQRQETQYF
TRBJ2-7 | NA | TRBD1 | TRBV10-3 | TGTGCCATCAGTGAGTCGGACAGGGGGGCCTACGAGCAGTACTTC | CAISESDRGAYEQYF
TRBJ1-5 | NA | TRBD1 | TRBV5-1 | TGCGCCAGCAGCCCGGGGACAGCCTATAGCAATCAGCCCCAGCATTTT | CASSPGTAYSNQPQHF
TRBJ2-3 | few | NA | TRBV5-6 | TGTGCCAGCAGCTTTTTCGGGACAAACACAGATACGCAGTATTTT | CASSFFGTNTDTQYF
TRBJ1-2 | NA | TRBD1 | TRBV5-6 | TGTGCCAGCAGAGGGGGCCACTATGGCTACACCTTC | CASRGGHYGYTF
TRBJ2-5 | NA | NA | TRBV7-9 | TGTGCCAGCAGCGTACTGTTAACGGGTATTCAAGAGACCCAGTACTTC | CASSVLLTGIQETQYF
TRBJ1-2 | once | TRBD1 | TRBV6-5 | TGTGCCAGCAGATTTCGGACAGGTGATGGCTACACCTTC | CASRFRTGDGYTF
TRBJ1-5 | NA | TRBD1 | TRBV10-1 | TGCGCCAGCTCGGACAGGGGTACAGCCCAGCATTTT | CASSDRGTAQHF
TRBJ1-1 | once | NA | TRBV9 | TGTGCCAGCAGCTCCGGTTGGGAGGGTCAGGCTTTCTTT | CASSSGWEGQAFF
TRBJ2-3 | NA | NA | TRBV3-1/TRBV3-2 | TGTGCCAGCAGCTGGGGACTGTTCACAGATACGCAGTATTTT | CASSWGLFTDTQYF
TRBJ2-3 | once | TRBD1 | TRBV19 | TGTGCCAGTAGTCCCATGGGGACAGGGAAGAAAAATACGCAGTATTTT | CASSPMGTGKKNTQYF
TRBJ1-3 | NA | TRBD1 | TRBV7-9 | TGTGCCAGCAGCTTTGCCGGGACAGGGGATGGAGTGAGAAACACCATATATTTT | CASSFAGTGDGVRNTIYF
TRBJ2-7 | NA | TRBD2 | TRBV29-1 | TGCAGCGCCCTAGCGGATTCCTCCTACGAGCAGTACTTC | CSALADSSYEQYF
TRBJ2-5 | NA | NA | TRBV2 | TGTGCCAGCAGAGTGACAGGCAGAGGAGAGACCCAGTACTTC | CASRVTGRGETQYF
TRBJ2-1 | NA | NA | TRBV6-1 | TGTGCCAGCAGTGGAGCAGGGGTAGGTGAGCAGTTCTTC | CASSGAGVGEQFF